Listed below are T cell receptor beta chains from one sample, sequenced in a study of blood T cell repertoires in COVID-19. The data were produced by immunoSEQ multiplex PCR, yet TCRdb's version contains in-frame clones alone and is incomplete. Among roughly 250,000 clones listed, roughly 88% were seen once. Material: PBMCs or T cells enriched from blood (not recorded which). The receptors were sampled from a woman in her 50s who had recovered from COVID-19. CDR3s include the opening cysteine and the closing phenylalanine or tryptophan. A D gene is named only where the DNA matches it firmly. Clone size is given for some rows only: seen once, a few or many times, or a class if the clone is expanded.

d_call j_call clone_size v_call cdr3_nt cdr3_aa
- TRBJ1-1 - TRBV9 TGTGCCAGCAGCGTAGACAGGGAGGGGCTAACCTCTGAAGCTTTCTTT CASSVDREGLTSEAFF
- TRBJ2-7 - TRBV11-2 TGTGCCAGCAAACCGAGGAGAGGCCCCTACGAGCAGTACTTC CASKPRRGPYEQYF
- TRBJ2-3 - TRBV12-5 TGTGCTAGTGGCTCCAGTGGCACAGATACGCAGTATTTT CASGSSGTDTQYF
- TRBJ1-2 - TRBV7-2 TGTGCCAGCAGCTTAGTCCCACGGGAGGCAGTCTCCTACACCTTC CASSLVPREAVSYTF
- TRBJ1-1 - TRBV6-5 TGTGCCAGCAGCCCGGGGGAGGAGAACACTGAAGCTTTCTTT CASSPGEENTEAFF
- TRBJ1-3 - TRBV2 TGTGCCAGCCAGACGGAGCGCTCTGGAAACACCATATATTTT CASQTERSGNTIYF
- TRBJ1-3 - TRBV4-3 TGCGCCAGCAGCCAAGATCGGACTTTTGCTGGAAACACCATATATTTT CASSQDRTFAGNTIYF
- TRBJ1-2 - TRBV12-3/TRBV12-4 TGTGCCAGCAGTTGGGGGGATCGAGGCTACACCTTC CASSWGDRGYTF
TRBD1 TRBJ1-5 - TRBV24-1 TGTGCCACCAGCCCCCAGGGGGTCGGCAATCAGCCCCAGCATTTT CATSPQGVGNQPQHF
- TRBJ1-5 - TRBV7-2 TGTGCCAGCAGCTTAGATGGGAGGAGCAATCAGCCCCAGCATTTT CASSLDGRSNQPQHF
TRBD1 TRBJ1-2 - TRBV11-2 TGTGCCAGCAGCTTACGACAGGGGGGCTATGGCTACACCTTC CASSLRQGGYGYTF
- TRBJ2-3 few TRBV5-6 TGTGCCAGCAGCTTGGTGTCGGCAGATACGCAGTATTTT CASSLVSADTQYF
TRBD1 TRBJ1-1 - TRBV3-1/TRBV3-2 TGTGCCAGCAGCCGGGACAGCATGAACACTGAAGCTTTCTTT CASSRDSMNTEAFF
- TRBJ1-1 - TRBV14 TGTGCCAGCAGCTCACAGGGCCGGACTGAAGCTTTCTTT CASSSQGRTEAFF
- TRBJ2-6 - TRBV15 TGTGCCACCAGCAGAGGTCAGGCCCTTCCCTCTGGGGCCAACGTCCTGACTTTC CATSRGQALPSGANVLTF
TRBD1 TRBJ1-1 - TRBV9 TGTGCCAGCAGCGCTAACAGGGGACCACTCCTCATGAACACTGAAGCTTTCTTT CASSANRGPLLMNTEAFF
- TRBJ1-2 - TRBV5-4 TGTGCCAGCAGCTTGGACGCCAGGGGCCCCTATGGCTACACCTTC CASSLDARGPYGYTF
TRBD2 TRBJ2-3 - TRBV5-4 TGTGCCAGCAGCTTGGGAAGCGGGGGGTATCTTACTAGCACAGATACGCAGTATTTT CASSLGSGGYLTSTDTQYF
TRBD1 TRBJ1-4 - TRBV7-9 TGTGCCAGCAGCTTGGGACAGGGGAATGAAAAACTGTTTTTT CASSLGQGNEKLFF
- TRBJ2-1 once TRBV5-8 TGTGCCAGCACCCTCCATGGCGGATACAATGAGCAGTTCTTC CASTLHGGYNEQFF
TRBD1 TRBJ1-2 - TRBV7-8 TGTGCCAGCAGCCAGACAGGGGTAGGCACCTTC CASSQTGVGTF
TRBD1 TRBJ1-2 - TRBV28 TGTGCCAGCACGACCACGGGACAGGGGGCGGGTGGCTACACCTTC CASTTTGQGAGGYTF
TRBD1 TRBJ1-1 once TRBV19 TGTGCCAGTAGTATAGGTTTCAGGGGGCGAGGGAACACTGAAGCTTTCTTT CASSIGFRGRGNTEAFF
- TRBJ2-2 - TRBV5-1 TGCGCCAGCAGCTTGAGGCCGCGGGGCACCGGGGAGCTGTTTTTT CASSLRPRGTGELFF
- TRBJ2-3 - TRBV11-1 TGTGCCAGCAGCTCGATGCAGGGATCCCCAGATACGCAGTATTTT CASSSMQGSPDTQYF
- TRBJ1-3 - TRBV7-9 TGTGCCAGCAGCTTAGCAACAGGGTATGAAAACACCATATATTTT CASSLATGYENTIYF
- TRBJ1-1 once TRBV7-9 TGTGCCAGCAGCTTAGGTCAGGTCGCTTTCTTT CASSLGQVAFF
TRBD1 TRBJ1-2 - TRBV10-3 TGTGCCATCAGTGAAAGGACAGGAAAGGGCTACACCTTC CAISERTGKGYTF
- TRBJ1-6 - TRBV3-1/TRBV3-2 TGTGCCAGCAGCCAAGTTAGACAAGTCAATTCACCCCTCCACTTT CASSQVRQVNSPLHF
TRBD1 TRBJ2-7 - TRBV5-1 TGCGCCAGCAGCTTGGCTGGACAGGGGGCTGGTGAGCAGTACTTC CASSLAGQGAGEQYF
TRBD2 TRBJ2-1 - TRBV9 TGTGCCAGCAGCGGACTGGGACTAGCGGGATGGCGGGATGAGCAGTTCTTC CASSGLGLAGWRDEQFF
TRBD1 TRBJ1-4 - TRBV19 TGTGCCAGTAGTAGGACAGGGGGCGCTCATGAAAAACTGTTTTTT CASSRTGGAHEKLFF
- TRBJ2-5 - TRBV7-7 TGTGCTAGCAGCTCGGGGAGTCAAGAGACCCAGTACTTC CASSSGSQETQYF
TRBD1 TRBJ2-7 - TRBV2 TGTGCCAGCAAAGGGGACAGTTACGAGCAGTACTTC CASKGDSYEQYF
- TRBJ2-7 once TRBV3-1/TRBV3-2 TGTGCCAGCAGCCGGAGTAACTACGAGCAGTACTTC CASSRSNYEQYF
- TRBJ2-1 - TRBV2 TGTGCCAGCGCTTCTGCAGGGAATGAGCAGTTCTTC CASASAGNEQFF
TRBD1 TRBJ1-5 few TRBV9 TGTGCCAGCAGCGTAGCACCCGGGGACAGGGTCTGGGGCAATCAGCCCCAGCATTTT CASSVAPGDRVWGNQPQHF
- TRBJ1-2 - TRBV4-3 TGCGCCAGCAGCTTTGGCGGGGGTTCTAACTATGGCTACACCTTC CASSFGGGSNYGYTF
- TRBJ1-1 - TRBV20-1 TGCAGTGCTAGCACTACCACTGAAGCTTTCTTT CSASTTTEAFF
TRBD2 TRBJ2-2 once TRBV24-1 TGTGCTCCAGCTAACGAGCGGGAAGCCGGGGAGCTGTTTTTT CAPANEREAGELFF
- TRBJ2-2 - TRBV3-1/TRBV3-2 TGTGCCAGCAGCCAACGGAGTAACACCGGGGAGCTGTTTTTT CASSQRSNTGELFF
TRBD1 TRBJ1-2 - TRBV9 TGTGCCAGCTCCAGGACAGGGGGCTATGGCTACACCTTC CASSRTGGYGYTF
- TRBJ2-5 - TRBV6-5 TGTGCCAGCAGGGCGGCTTCGGAAACCCAGTACTTC CASRAASETQYF
TRBD2 TRBJ2-1 few TRBV9 TGTGCCAGCAGCGGCCCACTAGCGGGAGGATACAATGAGCAGTTCTTC CASSGPLAGGYNEQFF
TRBD2 TRBJ2-1 - TRBV7-3 TGTGCCAGCAGCCTTAGCGGGAGAAGTGAGCAGTTCTTC CASSLSGRSEQFF
- TRBJ1-1 - TRBV6-5 TGTGCCAGCAGTTACTCTATCGTTTTCCCTAACACTGAAGCTTTCTTT CASSYSIVFPNTEAFF
TRBD1 TRBJ2-7 - TRBV7-8 TGTGCCAGCGCCCCGAGACAGGGGACCTACGAGCAGTACTTC CASAPRQGTYEQYF
TRBD1 TRBJ1-1 - TRBV28 TGTGCCAGCAGGTATCTTTACAGGGGAATGCACACTGAAGCTTTCTTT CASRYLYRGMHTEAFF
TRBD2 TRBJ2-1 - TRBV12-5 TGTGCTAGTGGTCCGTTAGCGGGGCCTTATTACAATGAGCAGTTCTTC CASGPLAGPYYNEQFF
TRBD1 TRBJ1-3 - TRBV9 TGTGCCAGCAGCGTAGGCGGGACAGCTGGAAACACCATATATTTT CASSVGGTAGNTIYF
TRBD1 TRBJ2-7 - TRBV7-2 TGTGCCAGCAGCTCCATCCACCGGGACAGTAGGGGCGAGCAGTACTTC CASSSIHRDSRGEQYF
- TRBJ2-1 - TRBV2 TGTGCCAGCACCCTGGGCCTTTTCAATGAGCAGTTCTTC CASTLGLFNEQFF
- TRBJ2-7 - TRBV15 TGTGCCACCAGCAGAGCTTACAGCGGCTCCTACGAGCAGTACTTC CATSRAYSGSYEQYF
- TRBJ1-2 - TRBV6-5 TGTGCCAGCAGTTACACCCACGATAGTTATGGCTACACCTTC CASSYTHDSYGYTF
- TRBJ2-1 - TRBV4-3 TGCGCCAGCAGCCAAGTGGGAAGGGGAACAGCGAACAATGAGCAGTTCTTC CASSQVGRGTANNEQFF
- TRBJ2-7 - TRBV7-2 TGTGCCAGCAGCTTAGCTTTACAGCCCTACGAGCAGTACTTC CASSLALQPYEQYF
- TRBJ1-3 - TRBV5-5 TGTGCCAGCAGCTTTCTCAGCTCTGGAAACACCATATATTTT CASSFLSSGNTIYF
- TRBJ2-3 - TRBV7-3 TGTGCCAGCAGCACACAGGGCACAGATACGCAGTATTTT CASSTQGTDTQYF
TRBD1 TRBJ1-3 - TRBV29-1 TGCAGCGTTGTGTCCGGGACAGCAGGAAACACCATATATTTT CSVVSGTAGNTIYF
TRBD1 TRBJ2-7 once TRBV6-5 TGTGCCAGCAGTTACTCGCCGGGACAGGGATACTACGAGCAGTACTTC CASSYSPGQGYYEQYF